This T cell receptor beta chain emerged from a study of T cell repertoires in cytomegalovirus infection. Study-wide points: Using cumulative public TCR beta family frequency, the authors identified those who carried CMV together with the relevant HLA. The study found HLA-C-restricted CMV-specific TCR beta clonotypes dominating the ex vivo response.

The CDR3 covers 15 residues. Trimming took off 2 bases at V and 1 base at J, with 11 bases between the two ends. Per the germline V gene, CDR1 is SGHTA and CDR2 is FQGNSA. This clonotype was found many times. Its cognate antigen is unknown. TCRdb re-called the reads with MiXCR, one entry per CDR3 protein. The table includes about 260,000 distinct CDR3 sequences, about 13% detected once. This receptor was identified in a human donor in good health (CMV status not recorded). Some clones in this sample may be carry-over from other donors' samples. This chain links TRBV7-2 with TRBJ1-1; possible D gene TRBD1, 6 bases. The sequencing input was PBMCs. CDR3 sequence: CASSLRGAQNTEAFF. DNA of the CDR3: TGTGCCAGCAGCTTACGGGGGGCCCAGAACACTGAAGCTTTCTTT.